This T cell receptor (beta chain) was captured in a study of control samples from healthy donors and cancer patients (dated by TCRdb to the early 2020s). Library preparation employed the immunoSEQ multiplex PCR assay. What TCRdb holds here is the immuneACCESS table cut down to in-frame rearrangements. Part of the clones is not present; checked against another copy, under half of the missing clones reflect an unresolved V gene, and the others are unexplained. Here the sample has more than 95,000 clones; around 94% occur a single time. 0.55% to 0.6% of the sample comes from the top ten. From V the trimming removes 5 bases and from J it removes 0 bases, while the gene matches leave 4 bases of the junction unaccounted for. The cysteine opens and the phenylalanine closes a CDR3 of 15 amino acids. Solely the CDR3 DNA is kept, with 45 bases framed from the first base. Sequences MNHEY (CDR1) and SMNVEV (CDR2) are obtained from the germline V gene (reference sequence).

Regarding this clone: The clone's antigen remains unknown. There are no base qualities to consult, and no much larger clone falls within one base.

This chain is built from TRBV27 and TRBJ1-5; 7 nucleotides in the junction match TRBD1. The sequencing input was PBMCs. This receptor was taken from a man older than 75 with head and neck cancer. CDR3 region: CASSKRQGSNQPQHF. The base sequence is TGTGCCAGCAGTAAGCGACAGGGTAGCAATCAGCCCCAGCATTTT.